The 3 T cell receptor beta chains reported below all come from one sample, sequenced in a study of T cell changes during pregnancy in multiple sclerosis. The data were produced by immunoSEQ multiplex PCR, yet TCRdb's version contains in-frame clones alone and is incomplete. This repertoire shows roughly 61,000 clones, 90% found once; its top ten account for 3.3%. Material: peripheral blood, obtained in the first trimester of pregnancy. These receptors all stem from a female donor in good health, enrolled as a control in a pregnancy study.

The V call is TRBV7-2, the J call TRBJ2-3; D not certain. V lost 5 bases and J lost 6, with 18 bases in between. Germline CDR1 reads SGHTA; CDR2 reads FQGNSA. CDR3 length: 15 amino acids. The CDR3 loop is CASSMLGGVVDTQYF. CDR3 coding DNA: TGTGCCAGCAGCATGTTAGGCGGCGTTGTTGATACGCAGTATTTT. The full variable domain, completed using reference TRBV7-2 and TRBJ2-3, is GAGVSQSPSNKVTEKGKDVELRCDPISGHTALYWYRQSLGQGLEFLIYFQGNSAPDKSGLPSDRFSAERTGGSVSTLTIQRTQQEDSAVYLCASSMLGGVVDTQYFGPGTRLTVL.

The chain has TRBV6-5 and TRBJ2-2; D possibly corresponds to TRBD1 (6 bases). CDR1 is MNHEY, CDR2 SVGAGI, per germline. The CDR3 is 14 amino acids. Trimming pared 10 bases from V and 6 bases from J, leaving 18 bases between. The CDR3: CATRGTGSPGELFF. In DNA, the CDR3 is TGTGCCACACGAGGAACAGGGAGTCCCGGGGAGCTGTTTTTT.

V gene TRBV18 combines with J gene TRBJ1-1; D call uncertain. The CDR3 has 15 residues. CDR1 is KGHSH, CDR2 LQKENI, per germline. Trimming shortened V by 7 bases and J by 0 bases, and 15 bases separated the two germline ends. The CDR3 loop reads CASFLRPEMNTEAFF. The CDR3 DNA follows: TGTGCCAGCTTTCTAAGGCCGGAGATGAACACTGAAGCTTTCTTT.